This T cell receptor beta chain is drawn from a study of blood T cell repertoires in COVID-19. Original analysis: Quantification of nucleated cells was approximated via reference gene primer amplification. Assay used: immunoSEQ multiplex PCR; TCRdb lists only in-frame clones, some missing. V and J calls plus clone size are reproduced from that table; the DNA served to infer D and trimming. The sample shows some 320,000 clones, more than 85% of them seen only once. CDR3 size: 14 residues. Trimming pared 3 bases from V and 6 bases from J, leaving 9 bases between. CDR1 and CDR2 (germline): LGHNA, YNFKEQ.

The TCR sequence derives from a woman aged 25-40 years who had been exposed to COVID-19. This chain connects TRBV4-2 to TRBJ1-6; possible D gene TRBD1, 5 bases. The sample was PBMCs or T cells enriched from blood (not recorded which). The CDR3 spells CASSHTTANSPLHF. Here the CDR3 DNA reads TGTGCCAGCAGCCACACGACAGCTAATTCACCCCTCCACTTT.